One sample yielded the 12 T cell receptor beta chains listed below, sequenced in a study of T-cell reconstitution after alpha-beta-depleted transplantation in children. Unique molecular identifiers were used in preparing the TCRbeta library. MiXCR, applied by TCRdb to the PCR reads, yields one record per CDR3 protein. In the table there are fewer than 20,000 distinct CDR3 sequences, about 8% of which are singletons. The input for sequencing was PBMCs, mostly from graft donor cells, taken 60 days after TCRalphabeta/CD19-depleted stem cell transplant. Receptors were obtained from a boy under two years old who had a stem cell transplant for Wiskott-Aldrich syndrome, so the T cells may come from the graft donor.

There are a few counts of this clonotype. The chain's CDR3 is CASSLALTSGTYEQYF. In DNA form, the CDR3 reads TGTGCCAGCAGCTTAGCGTTAACTAGCGGGACCTACGAGCAGTACTTC. The J gene is TRBJ2-7, the V gene TRBV7-9; 10 bases are shared with TRBD2. The trim removed 0 bases at V and 2 bases at J, leaving 4 bases unmatched. This CDR3 has 16 amino acids. The germline V gene encodes CDR1 SEHNR and CDR2 FQNEAQ (reference sequence).

Only a few counts were recorded for this clonotype. The genes are TRBV6-1 and TRBJ2-7, with D perhaps TRBD1 or TRBD2 (5 bases each). The CDR3 is 14 residues long. Germline CDR1 reads MNHNS; CDR2 reads SASEGT. V lost 6 bases to trimming and J lost 5 bases, with 17 bases between them. CDR3 residues: CASSRIGRGHEQYF. In nucleotides, the CDR3 is TGTGCCAGCAGCCGTATCGGTCGGGGCCACGAGCAGTACTTC.

V usage is TRBV12-3 or TRBV12-4 and J usage is TRBJ2-3, with D perhaps being TRBD1 or TRBD2 (5 bases each). V lost 7 bases and J 7 bases, leaving 21 bases between the germline ends. The CDR3 contains 15 residues. CDR3 residues: CASNSPGLARYTQYF. The CDR3 DNA reads as TGTGCCAGCAATTCCCCAGGGCTAGCCAGATATACGCAGTATTTT.

This chain uses TRBV5-1 with TRBJ2-3; 11 positions match TRBD2. CDR1 is SGHRS, CDR2 YFSETQ, per germline. V dropped 4 bases and J dropped 4; count of bases not matched to a gene: 11. This CDR3 contains 17 residues. This CDR3 is CASSPGTSGWRADTQYF. The CDR3 DNA follows: TGCGCCAGCAGCCCCGGGACTAGCGGCTGGAGGGCAGATACGCAGTATTTT.

J is TRBJ2-5 and V is TRBV6-6, with 12 bases lining up with TRBD2. Germline CDR1 and CDR2: MNHNY and SVGAGI (reference sequence). The CDR3 spans 13 residues. V lost 11 bases, J lost 5 bases, and 6 bases stayed unmatched. The CDR3 is CASGLAGSETQYF. CDR3 nucleotide sequence: TGTGCCTCAGGACTAGCGGGAAGCGAGACCCAGTACTTC.

There are a few counts of this clonotype. The chain carries TRBV12-3 or TRBV12-4 and TRBJ2-5; 14 nucleotides align to TRBD2. V lost 4 bases to trimming and J lost 5 bases; unmatched junction nucleotides: 9. The CDR3 is made up of 17 amino acids. The DNA of the CDR3 is TGTGCCAGCAGTTCAACCCCGGGACTAGCGGGAGTGGAGACCCAGTACTTC. As protein: CASSSTPGLAGVETQYF.

V gene TRBV27 combines with J gene TRBJ2-1; 12 nucleotides agree with TRBD2. The CDR3 loop spans 15 amino acids. After removal of 0 bases from V and 15 bases from J, the junction contained 9 bases not matched to a gene. Germline V gives CDR1 MNHEY, CDR2 SMNVEV (reference sequence). The CDR3 is CASSLSYQLAGGLFF. CDR3 in DNA: TGTGCCAGCAGTTTATCCTACCAACTAGCGGGAGGTCTGTTCTTC.

This clonotype was recorded at least ten times. This chain joins TRBV20-1 and TRBJ2-3; 10 bases match TRBD2. This CDR3 has 14 amino acids. CDR1 DFQATT and CDR2 SNEGSKA come from the germline V gene (reference sequence). The V gene end was trimmed by 5 bases and the J gene end by 4 bases; junction bases not matched to a gene: 6. CDR3 sequence: CSADLAGAPDTQYF. In nucleotides, the CDR3 is TGCAGTGCTGACCTAGCGGGAGCCCCAGATACGCAGTATTTT.

This clonotype was found many times. The V call is TRBV6-5, the J call TRBJ2-7, with TRBD1 matching 10 bases. The ends lost 6 bases at V and 6 bases at J; junction bases unmatched: 5. Germline V gene data show CDR1 as MNHEY and CDR2 as SVGAGI. CDR3 length equals 13 residues. This CDR3 is CASSRQGASEQYF. The DNA of the CDR3 is TGTGCCAGCAGCCGACAGGGGGCGAGCGAGCAGTACTTC.

This clonotype turned up a few times. J is TRBJ2-7 and V is TRBV6-6; no clear D gene. The CDR3 totals 10 residues. In germline, CDR1 is MNHNY, CDR2 SVGAGI (reference sequence). Trimming shortened V by 8 bases and J by 0 bases, and 2 bases separated the two germline ends. For the CDR3, the DNA is TGTGCCAGCCACTCCTACGAGCAGTACTTC. Protein: CASHSYEQYF.

This clonotype was observed many times. The V call is TRBV12-3 or TRBV12-4, the J call TRBJ2-5; 10 bases are a match to TRBD2. This CDR3 is 16 amino acids long. After removal of 3 bases from V and 7 bases from J, the junction contained 11 bases not matched to a gene. CDR3: CASSFLGAGGFGTQYF. In DNA form, the CDR3 reads TGTGCCAGCAGTTTTCTTGGAGCGGGAGGGTTTGGGACCCAGTACTTC.

This clonotype was detected once. The rearrangement joins TRBV7-8 to TRBJ2-6, with D possibly being TRBD1 (5 bases). Germline values: CDR1 SGHVS, CDR2 FQNEAQ. This CDR3 contains 14 residues. V lost 2 bases to trimming and J lost 4 bases, with 6 bases between them. The CDR3 nucleotides are TGTGCCAGCAGCTTACGACAGGGGGCCAACGTCCTGACTTTC. Protein sequence: CASSLRQGANVLTF.